Listed below are T cell receptor beta chains from one sample, sequenced in a study of identical twins. In TCRdb, the 5' RACE reads were re-called with MiXCR into one record per CDR3 protein. This sample has more than 1.5 million distinct CDR3 sequences, with around 33% found just once. The sequenced sample consisted of cord blood. The receptors originated from a newborn girl in good health. Each CDR3 is given with its conserved first and last residue. D genes are given only for firm matches. Where a row states a size, it is once, few, many or the class of an expanded clone; other rows omit it.

D gene: NA
clone size: few
J gene: TRBJ2-1
V gene: TRBV3-1
CDR3 protein: CASSQGWEAYNEQFF
CDR3 DNA: TGTGCCAGCAGCCAAGGATGGGAGGCCTACAATGAGCAGTTCTTC

D gene: NA
clone size: NA
J gene: TRBJ2-7
V gene: TRBV5-1
CDR3 protein: CASSFSWGPTTYEQYF
CDR3 DNA: TGCGCCAGCAGCTTCTCGTGGGGGCCGACTACCTACGAGCAGTACTTC

D gene: TRBD1
clone size: few
J gene: TRBJ1-3
V gene: TRBV12-3/TRBV12-4
CDR3 protein: CASSLNSGGGNTIYF
CDR3 DNA: TGTGCCAGCAGCCTAAATTCAGGGGGCGGAAACACCATATATTTT

D gene: TRBD1
clone size: few
J gene: TRBJ1-2
V gene: TRBV10-3
CDR3 protein: CAIRTGGGYTF
CDR3 DNA: TGTGCCATCAGGACAGGGGGCGGCTACACCTTC

D gene: NA
clone size: NA
J gene: TRBJ1-5
V gene: TRBV9
CDR3 protein: CASSVVSGTDGRPQHF
CDR3 DNA: TGTGCCAGCAGCGTAGTTTCGGGGACGGACGGACGGCCCCAGCATTTT

D gene: NA
clone size: NA
J gene: TRBJ2-3
V gene: TRBV3-1
CDR3 protein: CASSQVLGGATDTQYF
CDR3 DNA: TGTGCCAGCAGCCAAGTTTTGGGGGGGGCCACAGATACGCAGTATTTT

D gene: NA
clone size: few
J gene: TRBJ1-1
V gene: TRBV3-1
CDR3 protein: CASSQAASDTEAFF
CDR3 DNA: TGTGCCAGCAGCCAAGCGGCCAGCGACACTGAAGCTTTCTTT

D gene: NA
clone size: many
J gene: TRBJ2-7
V gene: TRBV14
CDR3 protein: CASSQDRGRSYEQYF
CDR3 DNA: TGTGCCAGCAGCCAAGATCGAGGCAGGTCCTACGAGCAGTACTTC

D gene: NA
clone size: NA
J gene: TRBJ2-7
V gene: TRBV5-1
CDR3 protein: CASSNSGPSYEQYF
CDR3 DNA: TGCGCCAGCAGTAATTCGGGGCCCTCCTACGAGCAGTACTTC

D gene: NA
clone size: NA
J gene: TRBJ1-2
V gene: TRBV12-3/TRBV12-4
CDR3 protein: CASSWGFHGYTF
CDR3 DNA: TGTGCCAGCAGTTGGGGGTTCCATGGCTACACCTTC

D gene: TRBD2
clone size: few
J gene: TRBJ2-1
V gene: TRBV9
CDR3 protein: CASSGTRGAYNEQFF
CDR3 DNA: TGTGCCAGCAGCGGGACTAGGGGAGCCTACAATGAGCAGTTCTTC

D gene: NA
clone size: once
J gene: TRBJ1-5
V gene: TRBV7-2
CDR3 protein: CASSLRPEHSNQPQHF
CDR3 DNA: TGTGCCAGCAGCTTAAGGCCAGAGCATAGCAATCAGCCCCAGCATTTT

D gene: NA
clone size: few
J gene: TRBJ2-7
V gene: TRBV28
CDR3 protein: CASRPLHGTYEQYF
CDR3 DNA: TGTGCCAGCAGACCGTTACATGGGACCTACGAGCAGTACTTC

D gene: TRBD2
clone size: NA
J gene: TRBJ2-1
V gene: TRBV7-9
CDR3 protein: CASSLGAGGLKEQFF
CDR3 DNA: TGTGCCAGCAGCTTAGGAGCGGGAGGGTTAAAAGAGCAGTTCTTC

D gene: NA
clone size: NA
J gene: TRBJ1-1
V gene: TRBV9
CDR3 protein: CASSVSGTSVEAFF
CDR3 DNA: TGTGCCAGCAGCGTTAGCGGGACCTCCGTTGAAGCTTTCTTT

D gene: TRBD1
clone size: few
J gene: TRBJ2-5
V gene: TRBV28
CDR3 protein: CASMDRGQETQYF
CDR3 DNA: TGTGCCAGCATGGACAGGGGACAAGAGACCCAGTACTTC

D gene: NA
clone size: NA
J gene: TRBJ2-7
V gene: TRBV20-1
CDR3 protein: CSARGRVGYYEQYF
CDR3 DNA: TGCAGTGCTAGAGGAAGGGTGGGGTACTACGAGCAGTACTTC

D gene: TRBD1
clone size: NA
J gene: TRBJ1-6
V gene: TRBV10-3
CDR3 protein: CAISDGTGFSPLHF
CDR3 DNA: TGTGCCATCAGTGACGGGACAGGGTTTTCACCCCTCCACTTT